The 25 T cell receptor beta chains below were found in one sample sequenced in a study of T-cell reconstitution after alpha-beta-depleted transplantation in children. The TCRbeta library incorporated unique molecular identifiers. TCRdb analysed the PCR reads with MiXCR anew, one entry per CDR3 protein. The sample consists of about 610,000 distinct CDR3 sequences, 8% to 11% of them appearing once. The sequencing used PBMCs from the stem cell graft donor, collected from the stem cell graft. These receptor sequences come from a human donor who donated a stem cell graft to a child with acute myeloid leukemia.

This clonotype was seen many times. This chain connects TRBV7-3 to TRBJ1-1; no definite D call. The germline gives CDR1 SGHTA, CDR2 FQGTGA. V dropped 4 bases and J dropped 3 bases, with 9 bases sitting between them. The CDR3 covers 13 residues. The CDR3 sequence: CASSSHPDTEAFF. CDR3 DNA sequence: TGTGCCAGCAGCTCCCACCCTGACACTGAAGCTTTCTTT.

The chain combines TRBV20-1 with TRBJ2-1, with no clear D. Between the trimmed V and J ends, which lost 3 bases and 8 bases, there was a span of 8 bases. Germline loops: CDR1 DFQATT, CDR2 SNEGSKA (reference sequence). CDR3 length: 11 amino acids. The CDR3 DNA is TGCAGTGCTAGCGAGGTCCATGAGCAGTTCTTC. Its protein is CSASEVHEQFF.

The CDR3 sequence: CASSQPPGQGNTEAFF. CDR3 bases: TGTGCCAGCAGCCAACCTCCGGGACAGGGGAACACTGAAGCTTTCTTT. This chain joins TRBV4-2 and TRBJ1-1, with TRBD1 matching 9 bases. The germline gives CDR1 LGHNA, CDR2 YNFKEQ. This CDR3 has 16 amino acids. V trimming: 2 bases; J trimming: 1 base; junction bases outside the gene matches: 5.

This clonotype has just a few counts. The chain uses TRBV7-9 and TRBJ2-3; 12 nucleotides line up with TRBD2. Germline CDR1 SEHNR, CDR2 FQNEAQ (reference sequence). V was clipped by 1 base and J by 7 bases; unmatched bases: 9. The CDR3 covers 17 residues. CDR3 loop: CASSLVASGRGLHTQYF. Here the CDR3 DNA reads TGTGCCAGCAGCTTAGTAGCTAGCGGGAGGGGCCTCCATACGCAGTATTTT.

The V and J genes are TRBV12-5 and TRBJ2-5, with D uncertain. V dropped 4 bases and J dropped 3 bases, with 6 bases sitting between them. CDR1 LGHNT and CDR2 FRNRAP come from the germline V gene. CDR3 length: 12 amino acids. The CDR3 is CASGSGKETQYF. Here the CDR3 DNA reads TGTGCTAGTGGTTCTGGCAAAGAGACCCAGTACTTC.

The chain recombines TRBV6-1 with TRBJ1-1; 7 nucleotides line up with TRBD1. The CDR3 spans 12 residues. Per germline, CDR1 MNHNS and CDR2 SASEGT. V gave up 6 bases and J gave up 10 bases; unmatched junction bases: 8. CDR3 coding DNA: TGTGCCAGCAGAACTGGACAGGAAGGAGCTTTCTTT. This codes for CASRTGQEGAFF.

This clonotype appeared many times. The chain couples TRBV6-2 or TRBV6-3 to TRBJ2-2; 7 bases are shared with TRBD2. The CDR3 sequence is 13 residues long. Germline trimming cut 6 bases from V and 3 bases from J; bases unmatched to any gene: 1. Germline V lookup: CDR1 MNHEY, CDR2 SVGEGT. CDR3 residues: CASRLAYTGELFF. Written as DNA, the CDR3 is TGTGCCAGCAGACTAGCGTACACCGGGGAGCTGTTTTTT.

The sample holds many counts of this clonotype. CDR3 sequence (DNA): TGCAGTGCCCCCGGGAGGACAGGGAGTTCACCCCTCCACTTT. Its translation is CSAPGRTGSSPLHF. This chain links TRBV20-1 with TRBJ1-6; TRBD1 aligns across 8 bases. The V segment lost 6 bases and the J segment 9 bases; nucleotides outside the gene matches: 10. The CDR3 is 14 residues long. CDR1 is DFQATT, CDR2 SNEGSKA, per germline (reference sequence).

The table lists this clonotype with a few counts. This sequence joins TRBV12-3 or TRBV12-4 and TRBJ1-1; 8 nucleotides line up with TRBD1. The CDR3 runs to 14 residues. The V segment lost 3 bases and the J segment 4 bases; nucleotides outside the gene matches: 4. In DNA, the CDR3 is TGTGCCAGCAGTTTTAAAGACAGGGGCACTGAAGCTTTCTTT. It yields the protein CASSFKDRGTEAFF.

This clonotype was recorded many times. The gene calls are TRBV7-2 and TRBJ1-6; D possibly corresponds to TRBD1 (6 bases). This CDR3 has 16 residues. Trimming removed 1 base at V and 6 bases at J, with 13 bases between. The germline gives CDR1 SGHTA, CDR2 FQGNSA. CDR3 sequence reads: CASSLVAGQPNSPLHF. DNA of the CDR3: TGTGCCAGCAGCTTAGTTGCCGGACAGCCTAATTCACCCCTCCACTTT. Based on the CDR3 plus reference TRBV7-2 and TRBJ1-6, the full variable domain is GAGVSQSPSNKVTEKGKDVELRCDPISGHTALYWYRQSLGQGLEFLIYFQGNSAPDKSGLPSDRFSAERTGGSVSTLTIQRTQQEDSAVYLCASSLVAGQPNSPLHFGNGTRLTVT.

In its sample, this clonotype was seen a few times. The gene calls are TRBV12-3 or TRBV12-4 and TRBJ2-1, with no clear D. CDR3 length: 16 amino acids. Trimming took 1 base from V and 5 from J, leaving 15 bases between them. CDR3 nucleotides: TGTGCCAGCAGTTTAGTGGTAGCCCTACCTAACAATGAGCAGTTCTTC. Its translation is CASSLVVALPNNEQFF.

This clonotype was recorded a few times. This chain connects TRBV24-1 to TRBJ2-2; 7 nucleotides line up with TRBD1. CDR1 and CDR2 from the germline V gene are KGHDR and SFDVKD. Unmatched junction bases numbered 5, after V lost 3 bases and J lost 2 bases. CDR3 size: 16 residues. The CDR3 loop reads CATSDRGQANTGELFF. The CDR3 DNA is TGTGCCACCAGTGATCGAGGACAGGCCAACACCGGGGAGCTGTTTTTT.

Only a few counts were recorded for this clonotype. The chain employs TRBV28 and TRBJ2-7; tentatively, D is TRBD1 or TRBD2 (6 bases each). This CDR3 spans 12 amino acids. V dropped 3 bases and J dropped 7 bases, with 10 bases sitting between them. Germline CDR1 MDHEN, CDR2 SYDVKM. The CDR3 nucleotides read TGTGCCAGCAGTTTTGGGGGGCGTGAGCAGTACTTC. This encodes CASSFGGREQYF. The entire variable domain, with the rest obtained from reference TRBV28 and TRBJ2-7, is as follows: DVKVTQSSRYLVKRTGEKVFLECVQDMDHENMFWYRQDPGLGLRLIYFSYDVKMKEKGDIPEGYSVSREKKERFSLILESASTNQTSMYLCASSFGGREQYFGPGTRLTVT.

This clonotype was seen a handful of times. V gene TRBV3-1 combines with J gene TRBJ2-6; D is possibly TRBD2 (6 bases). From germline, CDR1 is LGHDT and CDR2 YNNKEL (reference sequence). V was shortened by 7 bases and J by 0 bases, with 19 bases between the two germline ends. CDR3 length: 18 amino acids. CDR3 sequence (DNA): TGTGCCAGCAACCTGGATGGATTAGCGGCCTCTGGGGCCAACGTCCTGACTTTC. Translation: CASNLDGLAASGANVLTF.

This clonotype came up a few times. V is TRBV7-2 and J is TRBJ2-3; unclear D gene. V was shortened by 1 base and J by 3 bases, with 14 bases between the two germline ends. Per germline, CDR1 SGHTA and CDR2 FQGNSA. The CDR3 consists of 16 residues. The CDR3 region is CASSLGVQVRTDTQYF. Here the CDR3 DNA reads TGTGCCAGCAGCTTAGGAGTCCAAGTTAGGACAGATACGCAGTATTTT.

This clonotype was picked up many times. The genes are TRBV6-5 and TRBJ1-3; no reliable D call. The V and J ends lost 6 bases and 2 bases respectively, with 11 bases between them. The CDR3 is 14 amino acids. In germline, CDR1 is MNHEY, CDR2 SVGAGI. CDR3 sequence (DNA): TGTGCCAGCAGCGGAGGGTTTGCTGGAAACACCATATATTTT. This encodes CASSGGFAGNTIYF.

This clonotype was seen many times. The CDR3 reads CASSPAFQETQYF. CDR3 sequence (DNA): TGCGCCAGCAGCCCTGCCTTCCAAGAGACCCAGTACTTC. V is TRBV5-1 and J is TRBJ2-5, with D unclear. CDR3 length: 13 residues. The V gene's germline CDR1 is SGHRS and CDR2 YFSETQ. V was pared by 4 bases and J by 1 base, with 8 bases between.

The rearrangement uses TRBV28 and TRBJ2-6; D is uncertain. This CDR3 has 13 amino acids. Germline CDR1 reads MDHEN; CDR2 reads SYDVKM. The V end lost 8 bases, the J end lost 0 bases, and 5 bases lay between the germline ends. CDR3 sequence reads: CASWTSGANVLTF. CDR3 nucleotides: TGTGCCAGCTGGACCTCTGGGGCCAACGTCCTGACTTTC.

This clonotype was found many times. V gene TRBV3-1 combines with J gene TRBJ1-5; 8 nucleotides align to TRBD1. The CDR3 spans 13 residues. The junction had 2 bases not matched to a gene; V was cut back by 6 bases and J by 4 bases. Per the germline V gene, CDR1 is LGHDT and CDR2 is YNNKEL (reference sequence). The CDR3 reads CASSRQGNQPQHF. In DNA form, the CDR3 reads TGTGCCAGCAGTCGACAGGGGAATCAGCCCCAGCATTTT.

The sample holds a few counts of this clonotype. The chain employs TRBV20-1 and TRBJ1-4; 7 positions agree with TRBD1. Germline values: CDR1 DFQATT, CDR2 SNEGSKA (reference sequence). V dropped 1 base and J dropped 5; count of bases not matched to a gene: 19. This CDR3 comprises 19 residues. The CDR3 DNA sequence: TGCAGTGCTAGAGCCGGGGGGTTTACAGGGGAAACCAGAAATGAAAAACTGTTTTTT. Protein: CSARAGGFTGETRNEKLFF.

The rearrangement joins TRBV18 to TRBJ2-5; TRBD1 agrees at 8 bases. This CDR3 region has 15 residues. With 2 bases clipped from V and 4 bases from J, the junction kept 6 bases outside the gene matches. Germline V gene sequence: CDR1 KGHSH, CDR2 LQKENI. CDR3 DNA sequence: TGTGCCAGCTCACCAGACCAACAGGGGGGAGAGACCCAGTACTTC. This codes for CASSPDQQGGETQYF.

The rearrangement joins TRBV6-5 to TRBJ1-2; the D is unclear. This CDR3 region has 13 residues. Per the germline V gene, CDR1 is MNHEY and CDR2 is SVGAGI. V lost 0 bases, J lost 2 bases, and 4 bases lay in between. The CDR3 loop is CASSYSVNYGYTF. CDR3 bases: TGTGCCAGCAGTTACTCGGTAAACTATGGCTACACCTTC.

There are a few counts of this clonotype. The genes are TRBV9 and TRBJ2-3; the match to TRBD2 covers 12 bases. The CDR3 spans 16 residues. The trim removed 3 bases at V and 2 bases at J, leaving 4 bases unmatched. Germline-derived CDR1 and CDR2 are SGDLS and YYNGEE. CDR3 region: CASSGGLAGFTDTQYF. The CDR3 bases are TGTGCCAGCAGCGGCGGACTAGCGGGATTCACAGATACGCAGTATTTT.

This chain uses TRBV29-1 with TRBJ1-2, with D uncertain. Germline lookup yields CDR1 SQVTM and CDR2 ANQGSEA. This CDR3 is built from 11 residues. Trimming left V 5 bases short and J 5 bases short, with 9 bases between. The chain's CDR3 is CSVYRTYGYTF. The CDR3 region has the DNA TGCAGCGTTTATCGAACGTATGGCTACACCTTC.

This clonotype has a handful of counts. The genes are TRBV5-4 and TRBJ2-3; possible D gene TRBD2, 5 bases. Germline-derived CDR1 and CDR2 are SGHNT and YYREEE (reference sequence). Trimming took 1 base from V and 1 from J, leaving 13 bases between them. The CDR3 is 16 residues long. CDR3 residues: CASSLKSGYGTDTQYF. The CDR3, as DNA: TGTGCCAGCAGCTTGAAGAGCGGATATGGCACAGATACGCAGTATTTT.